This passage covers 7 T cell receptor beta chains from one sample sequenced in a study of CD8 T cells in Susac syndrome. Random hexamers were used to reverse transcribe an amount of roughly 0.5 to 1 ug RNA. TCRdb passed the immunoSEQ multiplex PCR reads through MiXCR, listing each CDR3 protein once. The sample comprises around 77,000 distinct CDR3 sequences, 96% of which are singletons, and 0.095% to 0.13% rests with the top ten. The sequenced sample consisted of CD4+ T cells from PBMCs. Receptors originate from a human donor with multiple sclerosis.

The chain links TRBV6-1 to TRBJ2-3, with 8 bases fitting TRBD2. The CDR3 totals 14 residues. Germline CDR1 MNHNS, CDR2 SASEGT. Germline trimming cut 4 bases from V and 0 bases from J; bases unmatched to any gene: 0. The CDR3 here is CASSGGGSTDTQYF. Here the CDR3 DNA reads TGTGCCAGCAGTGGCGGGGGGAGCACAGATACGCAGTATTTT.

The CDR3 spells CASREDSYSNQPQHF. Written as DNA, the CDR3 is TGTGCCAGCAGGGAGGACAGCTATAGCAATCAGCCCCAGCATTTT. This rearrangement joins TRBV2 to TRBJ1-5; possibly TRBD1 for D (6 bases). V was shortened by 6 bases and J by 0 bases, with 12 bases between the two germline ends. The length of the CDR3 is 15 residues. Germline lookup yields CDR1 SNHLY and CDR2 FYNNEI.

The rearrangement joins TRBV3-1 to TRBJ2-5; D gene ambiguous. Germline V gene data show CDR1 as LGHDT and CDR2 as YNNKEL (reference sequence). V was clipped by 2 bases and J by 6 bases, with 10 bases between them. The CDR3 has 13 amino acids. In nucleotides, the CDR3 is TGTGCCAGCAGCCAATCCCGGCAGCAGACCCAGTACTTC. Protein sequence: CASSQSRQQTQYF.

The chain employs TRBV29-1 and TRBJ2-3; D remains ambiguous. Germline lookup yields CDR1 SQVTM and CDR2 ANQGSEA. V lost 5 bases and J lost 4, with 13 bases in between. The length of the CDR3 is 13 residues. The DNA of the CDR3 is TGCAGCGTTCATCCGCTCCTGGCAGATACGCAGTATTTT. This encodes CSVHPLLADTQYF.

The rearrangement uses TRBV9 and TRBJ2-5, with 10 nucleotides matching TRBD1. The CDR3 consists of 14 residues. Trimming cost V 2 bases and J 4 bases; bases outside gene matches: 2. Looked up from germline, CDR1 is SGDLS and CDR2 is YYNGEE. The CDR3 loop is CASSVTGGAETQYF. The DNA for the CDR3 is TGTGCCAGCAGCGTGACAGGGGGCGCAGAGACCCAGTACTTC. Looking up the rest from reference TRBV9 and TRBJ2-5 gives the full variable domain: DSGVTQTPKHLITATGQRVTLRCSPRSGDLSVYWYQQSLDQGLQFLIQYYNGEERAKGNILERFSAQQFPDLHSELNLSSLELGDSALYFCASSVTGGAETQYFGPGTRLLVL.

The sample holds one count of this clonotype. This chain connects TRBV12-3 or TRBV12-4 to TRBJ1-1, with TRBD1 matching 8 bases. V lost 4 bases and J lost 1; bases outside the gene matches: 8. The CDR3 spans 16 residues. The CDR3 spells CASSSRQGRGNTEAFF. The CDR3 DNA is TGTGCCAGCAGTTCTAGACAGGGGCGCGGGAACACTGAAGCTTTCTTT.

The V gene is TRBV20-1, the J gene TRBJ2-3, with D perhaps matching TRBD1 or TRBD2 (5 bases each). The CDR3 contains 15 residues. V lost 7 bases and J 0 bases, leaving 17 bases between the germline ends. Germline CDR1 is DFQATT and CDR2 is SNEGSKA (reference sequence). CDR3 coding DNA: TGCAGTGTGTTTGGGGCACTAGGTAGCACAGATACGCAGTATTTT. Encoded protein: CSVFGALGSTDTQYF.